This TCR beta chain comes out of a study of cytotoxic CD8 clonotypes in ibrutinib-treated CLL. Targeted sequencing depth ranged from 1 in 200,000 to 1 in 1 million T cells. TCRdb keeps only in-frame clones here, not all; method: immunoSEQ multiplex PCR. The data show some 200,000 clones, 60% to 80% seen once. The sample here was PBMCs, taken after 12 months of ibrutinib treatment. The clonotype comes from a human donor with chronic lymphocytic leukemia.

As DNA, the CDR3 is TGTGCCAGCAGTTTTCGCGGGGGGGCCAGATCCACAGATACGCAGTATTTT. Encoded protein: CASSFRGGARSTDTQYF. The genes are TRBV5-6 and TRBJ2-3, with TRBD2 matching 9 bases. This CDR3 contains 17 residues. With 5 bases clipped from V and 2 bases from J, the junction kept 12 bases outside the gene matches. Germline CDR1 and CDR2: SGHDT and YYEEEE.